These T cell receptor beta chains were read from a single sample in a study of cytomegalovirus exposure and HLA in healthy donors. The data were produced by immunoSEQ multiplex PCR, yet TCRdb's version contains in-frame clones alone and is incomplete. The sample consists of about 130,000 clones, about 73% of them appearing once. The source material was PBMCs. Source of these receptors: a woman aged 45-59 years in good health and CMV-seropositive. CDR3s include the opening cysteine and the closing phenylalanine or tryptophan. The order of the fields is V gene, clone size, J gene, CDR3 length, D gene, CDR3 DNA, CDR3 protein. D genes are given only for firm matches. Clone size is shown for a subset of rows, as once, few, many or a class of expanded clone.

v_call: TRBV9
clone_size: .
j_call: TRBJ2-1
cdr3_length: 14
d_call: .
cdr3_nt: TGTGCCAGCAGCGTAGGGACACCTAACAATGAGCAGTTCTTC
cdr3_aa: CASSVGTPNNEQFF

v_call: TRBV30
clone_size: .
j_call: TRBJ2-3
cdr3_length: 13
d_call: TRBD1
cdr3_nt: TGTGCCTGGAAAAACCGGGACAGAAAAACGCAGTATTTT
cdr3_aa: CAWKNRDRKTQYF

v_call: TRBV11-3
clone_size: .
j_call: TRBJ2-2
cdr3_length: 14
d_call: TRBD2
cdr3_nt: TGTGCCAGCAGCTCGGGGGGAGGTACCGGGGAGCTGTTTTTT
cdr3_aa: CASSSGGGTGELFF

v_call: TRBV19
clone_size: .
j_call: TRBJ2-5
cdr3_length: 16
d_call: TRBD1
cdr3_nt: TGTGCCAGTAGTAGTACCAGAGCAGGGGGTAGGGAGACCCAGTACTTC
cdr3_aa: CASSSTRAGGRETQYF

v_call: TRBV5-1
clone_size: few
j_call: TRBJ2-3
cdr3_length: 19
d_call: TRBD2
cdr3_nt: TGCGCCAGCAGCTTGGCCTCCGGGACTAGCGGGGGGGGTCAGGGTACGCAGTATTTT
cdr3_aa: CASSLASGTSGGGQGTQYF

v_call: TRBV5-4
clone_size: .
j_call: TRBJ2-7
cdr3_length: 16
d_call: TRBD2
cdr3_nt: TGTGCCAGCAGCTTGGACCTAGCGGGGGGCGGGTCCGAGCAGTACTTC
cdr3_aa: CASSLDLAGGGSEQYF

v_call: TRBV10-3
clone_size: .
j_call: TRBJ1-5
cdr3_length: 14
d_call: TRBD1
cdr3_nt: TGTGCCACCGGGACAGGGTCTAGCAATCAGCCCCAGCATTTT
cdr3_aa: CATGTGSSNQPQHF

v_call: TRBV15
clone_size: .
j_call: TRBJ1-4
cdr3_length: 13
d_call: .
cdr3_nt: TGTGCCACCAAAACCGGGGCTAATGAAAAACTGTTTTTT
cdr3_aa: CATKTGANEKLFF

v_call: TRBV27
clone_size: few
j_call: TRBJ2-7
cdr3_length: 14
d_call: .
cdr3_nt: TGTGCCAGCAGTCCCCGGGACATCACCTACGAGCAGTACTTC
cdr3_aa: CASSPRDITYEQYF

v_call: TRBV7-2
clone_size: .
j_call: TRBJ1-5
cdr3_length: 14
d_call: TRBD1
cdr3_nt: TGTGCCAGCAGTTCTAACAGGGGGCTACAGCCCCAGCATTTT
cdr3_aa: CASSSNRGLQPQHF

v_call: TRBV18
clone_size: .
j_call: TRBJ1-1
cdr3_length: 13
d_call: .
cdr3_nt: TGTGCCAGCTCACGGGCAGAGAACACTGAAGCTTTCTTT
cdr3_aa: CASSRAENTEAFF